The TCR beta chain under discussion was sequenced for a study of CXCR3-negative and CXCR3-positive naive CD8 T cells. Notes on this clonotype: Its antigen is currently unknown.

Study conclusions and caveats: CXCR3-positive naive cells had more hydrophobic TRB CDR3s than CXCR3-negative naive cells.

The CDR3 has 15 amino acids. Germline CDR1 SGHRS, CDR2 YFSETQ. 5' RACE that incorporated UMI labels was used to prepare the TRB cDNA libraries. Reanalyzing the 5' RACE reads, TCRdb keeps one entry per CDR3 protein, without DNA. The table lists roughly 63,000 distinct CDR3 sequences, with around 4.9% in the top ten. The TCR was taken from a human donor in good health. Some clones in this sample may be carry-over from other donors' samples. What was sequenced was naive CXCR3+ CD8+ T cells from blood. Subset noted: CD45RO-CCR7+CD27+CD95- naive CD8+ T cells expressing CXCR3 (TNR3+). V gene TRBV5-1 combines with J gene TRBJ2-5; lacking DNA, the TRBD2 call made by TCRdb goes unchecked. The CDR3 here is CASSVSSGGQETQYF.